This T cell receptor (beta chain) was identified during a study of OX40 agonist ivuxolimab in advanced cancers. Profiled with immunoSEQ multiplex PCR; TCRdb holds only in-frame clones, not every one. The data show about 91,000 clones, around four fifths seen once. The CDR3 runs to 16 residues. CDR1 and CDR2 from the germline V gene are LNHDA and SQIVND (reference sequence). V was shortened by 3 bases and J by 7 bases, with 21 bases between the two germline ends. With regard to this clone: The antigen remains unidentified.

General observations from the study: At 0.1 to 3.0 mg/kg and by week 6, clonal expansion occurred in CD4+ and CD8+ blood T cells.

The V call is TRBV19, the J call TRBJ1-2; D is possibly TRBD1 (6 bases). The specimen comprised CD4+ or CD8+ T cells sorted from blood, sampled in a trial of the OX40 agonist ivuxolimab. This TCR was recovered from an adult with an advanced solid tumor such as melanoma, head and neck, liver or kidney cancer. This chain's CDR3 is CASSMGDNGPYGGYTF. As DNA, the CDR3 is TGTGCCAGTAGTATGGGGGACAATGGCCCCTATGGTGGCTACACCTTC.